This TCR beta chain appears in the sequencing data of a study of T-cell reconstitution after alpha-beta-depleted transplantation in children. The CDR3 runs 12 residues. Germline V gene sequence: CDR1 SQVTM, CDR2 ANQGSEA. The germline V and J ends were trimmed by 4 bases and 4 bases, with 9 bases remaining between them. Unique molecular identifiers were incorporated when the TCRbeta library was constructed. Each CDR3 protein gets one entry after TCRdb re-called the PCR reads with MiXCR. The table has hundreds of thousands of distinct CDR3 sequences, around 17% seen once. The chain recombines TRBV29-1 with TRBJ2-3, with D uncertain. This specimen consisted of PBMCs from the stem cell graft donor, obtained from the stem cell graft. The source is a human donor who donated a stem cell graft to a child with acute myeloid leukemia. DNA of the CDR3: TGCAGCGTTGTGATTGTAGCAGATACGCAGTATTTT. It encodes CSVVIVADTQYF.